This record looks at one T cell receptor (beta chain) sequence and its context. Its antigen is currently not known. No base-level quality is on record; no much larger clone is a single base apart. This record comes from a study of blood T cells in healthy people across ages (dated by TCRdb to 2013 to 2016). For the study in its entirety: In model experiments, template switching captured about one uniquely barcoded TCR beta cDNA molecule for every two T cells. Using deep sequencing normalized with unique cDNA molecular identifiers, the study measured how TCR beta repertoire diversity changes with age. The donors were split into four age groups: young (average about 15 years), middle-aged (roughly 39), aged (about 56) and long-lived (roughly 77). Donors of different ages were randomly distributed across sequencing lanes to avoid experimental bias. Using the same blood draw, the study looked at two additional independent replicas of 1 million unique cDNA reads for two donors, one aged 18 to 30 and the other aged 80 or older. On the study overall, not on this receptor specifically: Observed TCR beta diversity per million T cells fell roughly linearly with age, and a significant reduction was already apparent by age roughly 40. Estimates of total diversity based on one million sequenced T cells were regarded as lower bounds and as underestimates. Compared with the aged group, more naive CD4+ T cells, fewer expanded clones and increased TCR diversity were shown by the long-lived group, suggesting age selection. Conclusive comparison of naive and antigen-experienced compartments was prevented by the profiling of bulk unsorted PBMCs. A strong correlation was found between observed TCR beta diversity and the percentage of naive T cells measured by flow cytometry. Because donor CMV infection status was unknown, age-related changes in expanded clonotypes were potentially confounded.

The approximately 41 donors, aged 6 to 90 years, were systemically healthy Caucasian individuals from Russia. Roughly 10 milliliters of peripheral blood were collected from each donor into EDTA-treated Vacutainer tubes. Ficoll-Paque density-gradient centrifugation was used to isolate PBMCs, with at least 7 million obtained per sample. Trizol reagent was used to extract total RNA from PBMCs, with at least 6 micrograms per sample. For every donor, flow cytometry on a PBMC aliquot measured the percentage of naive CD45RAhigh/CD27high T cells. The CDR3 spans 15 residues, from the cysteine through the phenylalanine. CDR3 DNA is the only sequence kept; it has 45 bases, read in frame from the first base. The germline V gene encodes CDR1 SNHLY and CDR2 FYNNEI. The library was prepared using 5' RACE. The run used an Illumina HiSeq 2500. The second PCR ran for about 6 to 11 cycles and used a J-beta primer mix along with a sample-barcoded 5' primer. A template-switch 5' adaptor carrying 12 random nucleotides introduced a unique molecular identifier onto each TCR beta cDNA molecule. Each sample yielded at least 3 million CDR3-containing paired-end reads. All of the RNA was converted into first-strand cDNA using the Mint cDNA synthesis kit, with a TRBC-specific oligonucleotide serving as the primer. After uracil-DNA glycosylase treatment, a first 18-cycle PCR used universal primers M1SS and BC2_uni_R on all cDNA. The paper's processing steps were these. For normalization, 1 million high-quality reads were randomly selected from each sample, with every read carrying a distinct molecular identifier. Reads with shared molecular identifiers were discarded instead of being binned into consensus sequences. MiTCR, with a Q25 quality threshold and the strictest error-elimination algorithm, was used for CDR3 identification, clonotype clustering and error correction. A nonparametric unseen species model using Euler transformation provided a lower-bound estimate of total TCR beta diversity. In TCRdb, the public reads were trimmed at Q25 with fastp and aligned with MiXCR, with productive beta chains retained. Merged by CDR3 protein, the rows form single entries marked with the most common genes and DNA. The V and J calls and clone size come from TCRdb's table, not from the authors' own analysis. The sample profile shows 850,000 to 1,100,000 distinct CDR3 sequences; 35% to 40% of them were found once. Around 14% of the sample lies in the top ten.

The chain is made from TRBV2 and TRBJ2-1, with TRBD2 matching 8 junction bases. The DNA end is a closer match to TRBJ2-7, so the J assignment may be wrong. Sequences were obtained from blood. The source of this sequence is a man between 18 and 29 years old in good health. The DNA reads TGTGCCAGCAGTGAAATAACGGGGGGGCAGGATGAGCAGTACTTC. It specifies CASSEITGGQDEQYF.